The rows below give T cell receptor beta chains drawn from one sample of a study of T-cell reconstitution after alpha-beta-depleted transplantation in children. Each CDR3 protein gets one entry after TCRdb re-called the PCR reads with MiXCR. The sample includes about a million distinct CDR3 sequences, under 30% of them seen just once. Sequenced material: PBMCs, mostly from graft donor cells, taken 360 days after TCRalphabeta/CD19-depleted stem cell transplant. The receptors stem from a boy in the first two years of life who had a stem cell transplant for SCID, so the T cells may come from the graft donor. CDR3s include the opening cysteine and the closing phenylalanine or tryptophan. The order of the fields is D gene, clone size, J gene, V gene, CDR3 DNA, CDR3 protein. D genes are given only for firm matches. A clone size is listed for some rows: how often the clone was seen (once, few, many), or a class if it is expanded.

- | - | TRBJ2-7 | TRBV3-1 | TGTGCCAGCAGCCATAGCAACCAGCAGTACTTC | CASSHSNQQYF
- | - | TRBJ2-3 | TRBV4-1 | TGCGCCAGCAGCCAAACTAGATGGAATACGCAGTATTTT | CASSQTRWNTQYF
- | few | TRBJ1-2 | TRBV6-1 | TGTGCCAGCAGTGAAATGGTCCTCCTTAACTATGGCTACACCTTC | CASSEMVLLNYGYTF
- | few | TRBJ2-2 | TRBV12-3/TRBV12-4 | TGTGCCAGCAGTTGGCCCGGCGTGGGAACGACCGGGGAGCTGTTTTTT | CASSWPGVGTTGELFF
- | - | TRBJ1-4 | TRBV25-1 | TGTGCCAGCAGGGCGACGGGTAGAGACGAAAAACTGTTTTTT | CASRATGRDEKLFF
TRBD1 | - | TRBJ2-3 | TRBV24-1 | TGTGCCACCAGGCACAGGGGCGCAGATACGCAGTATTTT | CATRHRGADTQYF
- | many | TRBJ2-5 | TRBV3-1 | TGTGCCAGCAGCCAAGTGGAGACCCAGTACTTC | CASSQVETQYF
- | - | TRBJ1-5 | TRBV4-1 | TGCGCCAGCAGCCAAGGATGGAATCAGCCCCAGCATTTT | CASSQGWNQPQHF
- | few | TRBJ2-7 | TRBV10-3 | TGTGCCATCAGTCCCGGAAGAGGCTCCGGCGAGCAGTACTTC | CAISPGRGSGEQYF
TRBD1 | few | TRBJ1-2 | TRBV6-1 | TGTGCCAGCAGGCGCCGGGACAGAACTGGCTACACCTTC | CASRRRDRTGYTF
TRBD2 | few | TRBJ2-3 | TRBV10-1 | TGCGCCAGCAGTGTCCAGCGGGGGGGCCATGGGACAGATACGCAGTATTTT | CASSVQRGGHGTDTQYF
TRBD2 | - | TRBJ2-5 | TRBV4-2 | TGTGCCAGCAGCCAAGAGGCGGGGGGGCCGAAGACCCAGTACTTC | CASSQEAGGPKTQYF
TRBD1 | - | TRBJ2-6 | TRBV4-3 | TGCGCCAGCAGCCAGAAAAGGACAGGGGGTTTTGGGGCCAACGTCCTGACTTTC | CASSQKRTGGFGANVLTF
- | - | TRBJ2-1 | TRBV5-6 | TGTGCCAGCAGCGGCCCTATCGTCAATGAGCAGTTCTTC | CASSGPIVNEQFF
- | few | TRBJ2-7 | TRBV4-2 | TGTGCCAGCAGCCAAGAACAGCTAGGCTCCTACGAGCAGTACTTC | CASSQEQLGSYEQYF
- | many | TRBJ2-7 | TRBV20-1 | TGCAGTGCTAGAGCTTCCTACGAGCAGTACTTC | CSARASYEQYF
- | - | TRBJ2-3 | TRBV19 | TGTGCCAGTAGTATAGATCGGGGAAATACGCAGTATTTT | CASSIDRGNTQYF
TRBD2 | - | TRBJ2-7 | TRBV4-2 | TGTGCCAGCAGCCAAGATTACCGGCAGCGGGGGGGCAACGAGCAGTACTTC | CASSQDYRQRGGNEQYF
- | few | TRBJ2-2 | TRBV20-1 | TGCAGTGCTAGAGCTCGGACATCGAACACCGGGGAGCTGTTTTTT | CSARARTSNTGELFF
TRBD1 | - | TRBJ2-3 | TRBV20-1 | TGCAGTGCCCAAAGACAGGGGCCCGGGTTTAGCACAGATACGCAGTATTTT | CSAQRQGPGFSTDTQYF
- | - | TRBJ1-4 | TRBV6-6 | TGTGCCAGTAAACAGGGAGCGGGTGAAAAACTGTTTTTT | CASKQGAGEKLFF
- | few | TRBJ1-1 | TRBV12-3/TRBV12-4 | TGTGCCAGCAGCGTGGACGGGGAAAAGAACACTGAAGCTTTCTTT | CASSVDGEKNTEAFF
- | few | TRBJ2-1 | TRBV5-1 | TGCGCCAGCAGCTCCGGGTCCCCCGTCGATGAGCAGTTCTTC | CASSSGSPVDEQFF
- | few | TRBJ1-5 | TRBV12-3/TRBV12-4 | TGTGCCAGCAGCACCAAAGGCAATCAGCCCCAGCATTTT | CASSTKGNQPQHF
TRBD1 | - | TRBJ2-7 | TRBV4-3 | TGCGCCAGCAGCCAGGAACGGAGACAGGGGAACTACGAGCAGTACTTC | CASSQERRQGNYEQYF